Following are 13 T cell receptor beta chains from one sample sequenced in a study of a mutant IDH1 vaccine in newly diagnosed glioma. As to time point: week 5, during vaccination. Each vaccine dose was 300 ug of mutant IDH1 20-mer peptide, with topical imiquimod. Here immunoSEQ multiplex PCR was the method, and the copy in TCRdb shows in-frame clones only, minus some. The table includes over 35,000 clones, approximately 89% detected once. For these TCRs, the target antigens are not known. The sequencing here drew on PBMCs, taken from a glioma patient whose treatment included an IDH1 peptide vaccine. Receptor source: a man aged 45-60 years with glioma.

This clone was found once. The chain combines TRBV12-5 with TRBJ1-2; TRBD1 might be the D (5 bases). CDR3 length: 14 amino acids. Germline V gives CDR1 LGHNT, CDR2 FRNRAP. Trimming removed 4 bases at V and 3 bases at J, with 12 bases between. CDR3 loop: CASGSEGRHYGYTF. The CDR3 coding sequence is TGTGCTAGTGGTTCCGAGGGGCGCCACTATGGCTACACCTTC. Combining the CDR3 with reference TRBV12-5 and TRBJ1-2 gives the whole variable domain DARVTQTPRHKVTEMGQEVTMRCQPILGHNTVFWYRQTMMQGLELLAYFRNRAPLDDSGMPKDRFSAEMPDATLATLKIQPSEPRDSAVYFCASGSEGRHYGYTFGSGTRLTVV.

The CDR3 is CARTEGTSSGNTIYF. The CDR3 bases are TGTGCCCGAACGGAGGGGACGAGCTCTGGAAACACCATATATTTT. The chain employs TRBV30 and TRBJ1-3; TRBD1 might be the D (5 bases). V lost 8 bases and J lost 0, with 17 bases in between. From germline, CDR1 is GTSNPN and CDR2 SVGIG (reference sequence). The CDR3 is 15 residues long.

V usage is TRBV19 and J usage is TRBJ2-1; D is ambiguous. V was trimmed by 9 bases and J by 4 bases, leaving 16 bases between them. Germline CDR1 reads LNHDA; CDR2 reads SQIVND (reference sequence). The CDR3 runs 14 residues. This CDR3 reads CASAIIDNYNEQFF. CDR3 nucleotide sequence: TGTGCCAGCGCCATAATAGACAATTACAATGAGCAGTTCTTC.

The rearrangement links TRBV19 to TRBJ1-1; perhaps TRBD1 as D (6 bases). The germline V gene has CDR1 LNHDA and CDR2 SQIVND (reference sequence). Deletions cut 1 base from V and 1 base from J, with 7 bases between. CDR3 length equals 14 residues. The CDR3 spells CASSIGRGNTEAFF. CDR3 DNA sequence: TGTGCCAGTAGTATAGGCAGGGGGAACACTGAAGCTTTCTTT.

V usage is TRBV5-1 and J usage is TRBJ2-5; D is unclear. Germline loops: CDR1 SGHRS, CDR2 YFSETQ. The CDR3 runs 14 residues. Trimming cost V 2 bases and J 4 bases, with 12 bases left between them. The CDR3 sequence is CASSLLPLGETQYF. In DNA, the CDR3 is TGCGCCAGCAGCTTACTTCCCTTGGGAGAGACCCAGTACTTC.

V is TRBV5-4 and J is TRBJ2-3; a weak D match, TRBD2 (6 bases). From germline, CDR1 is SGHNT and CDR2 YYREEE (reference sequence). Trimming left V 0 bases short and J 2 bases short, with 10 bases between. This CDR3 contains 15 residues. DNA of the CDR3: TGTGCCAGCAGCTTGGGAGAGGGACTCACAGATACGCAGTATTTT. Its translation: CASSLGEGLTDTQYF.

The J gene is TRBJ2-5, the V gene TRBV15; 8 nucleotides match TRBD2. With V trimmed by 0 bases and J by 5 bases, 5 bases remained unmatched. Germline V gives CDR1 LNHNV, CDR2 YYDKDF (reference sequence). This CDR3 contains 15 residues. CDR3 sequence (DNA): TGTGCCACCAGCAGAGACCTTTCGGGGGGGGAGACCCAGTACTTC. This codes for CATSRDLSGGETQYF.

This clone turned up a few times. The chain couples TRBV2 to TRBJ1-5; unclear D gene. The germline V gene encodes CDR1 SNHLY and CDR2 FYNNEI. Trimming removed 4 bases from V and 4 bases from J, with 8 bases in between. The length of the CDR3 is 13 residues. In DNA form, the CDR3 reads TGTGCCAGCAGTGCTGGGATGAATCAGCCCCAGCATTTT. Its protein is CASSAGMNQPQHF.

The J gene is TRBJ1-5, the V gene TRBV28; D may be TRBD1 (6 bases). The CDR3 is 14 residues long. Germline CDR1 is MDHEN and CDR2 is SYDVKM. The ends were cut back, 4 bases at V and 4 bases at J, with 11 bases in the middle. The CDR3 DNA is TGTGCCAGCAGTTCGGGACACCATAATCAGCCCCAGCATTTT. It translates to CASSSGHHNQPQHF.

The chain is built from TRBV4-1 and TRBJ2-1; D gene unclear. V dropped 4 bases and J dropped 0 bases, with 10 bases sitting between them. This CDR3 contains 15 residues. The V gene's germline CDR1 is MGHRA and CDR2 YSYEKL. The CDR3 spells CASSLGRSSYNEQFF. The CDR3 DNA sequence: TGCGCCAGCAGCCTTGGGCGGTCCTCCTACAATGAGCAGTTCTTC.

The chain recombines TRBV30 with TRBJ1-1, with unresolved D. Germline assignment: CDR1 GTSNPN and CDR2 SVGIG (reference sequence). Trimming cost V 4 bases and J 0 bases, with 6 bases left between them. This CDR3 spans 12 amino acids. The DNA of the CDR3 is TGTGCCTGGATCCTGATGAACACTGAAGCTTTCTTT. It encodes CAWILMNTEAFF.

The V gene is TRBV30, the J gene TRBJ1-6; no reliable D call. The CDR3 has 16 residues. CDR1 and CDR2 from the germline V gene are GTSNPN and SVGIG (reference sequence). The ends were cut back, 2 bases at V and 0 bases at J, with 11 bases in the middle. As DNA, the CDR3 is TGTGCCTGGAGTTCGGGCGGGAGCTCCTATAATTCACCCCTCCACTTT. This codes for CAWSSGGSSYNSPLHF.

The V and J genes are TRBV29-1 and TRBJ2-5, with 8 nucleotides matching TRBD1. The CDR3 contains 16 residues. Trimming at V came to 1 base and at J to 9 bases, leaving 16 bases not matched to a gene. Germline V gene lookup returns CDR1 SQVTM and CDR2 ANQGSEA. Here the CDR3 DNA reads TGCAGCGTTGAAGGGCGATACAGGGGGATCGGAGGGGCCCAGTACTTC. Protein: CSVEGRYRGIGGAQYF.